This T cell receptor beta chain was observed in a study of T cells after yellow fever vaccination. The CDR3 runs to 14 residues. V lost 1 base and J 7 bases, leaving 10 bases between the germline ends. Germline CDR1 and CDR2: SEHNR and FQNEAQ (reference sequence). In making TCR cDNA, 5'RACE template switching added a universal primer site and UMIs to it. TCRdb re-derived calls from the 5' RACE reads in MiXCR, one entry per CDR3 protein. The profile shows more than 95,000 distinct CDR3 sequences, roughly 15% of them singletons. A word on this clonotype: Its antigen is undetermined.

Study observations and caveats: Peak timing came faster in the weaker secondary response, day 5 versus 15. Most primary-vaccination clones recurred post-booster (more than 95% CD4, over 70% CD8).

The source material was CD8+ T cells sorted from PBMCs, sampled 5 days after the yellow fever booster vaccination. The TCR was taken from a young man who received the YFV17D yellow fever vaccine. This chain links TRBV7-9 with TRBJ1-4; D is perhaps TRBD1 (5 bases). The CDR3 loop is CASSLVGRGEKLFF. DNA of the CDR3: TGTGCCAGCAGCTTAGTAGGGAGGGGTGAAAAACTGTTTTTT.